The source of this T cell receptor (beta chain) is a study of glioma-infiltrating T cells. This clonotype has just a few counts. The antigen remains unidentified. Amplification of TCR alpha and beta CDR3 regions from RNA used iRepertoire nested multiplex PCR. From the multiplex PCR reads, TCRdb called clonotypes with MiXCR, one entry per CDR3 protein. This sample has 90,000 to 110,000 distinct CDR3 sequences, with 20% to 30% found just once. The CDR3 length is 13 residues. Germline CDR1 and CDR2: SGDLS and YYNGEE. J gave up 4 bases and V 6 bases, and 6 bases lay outside the gene matches. Overall study results and limits: Only very few CDR3 sequences appeared in both tissue and blood. Gliomas, especially low-grade, showed above-expected tissue-blood divergence; non-neoplastic patients showed below.

V usage is TRBV9 and J usage is TRBJ2-7; TRBD1 aligns across 8 bases. The origin of this receptor is a human donor with low-grade glioma or glioblastoma, undergoing nonglioma brain surgery, or in good health (not recorded which). The specimen was glioma tissue, nonneoplastic brain tissue, or PBMCs (not recorded which). The CDR3 nucleotides read TGTGCCAGCACTGGACAGGGTGGATACGAGCAGTACTTC. Amino acid sequence: CASTGQGGYEQYF.